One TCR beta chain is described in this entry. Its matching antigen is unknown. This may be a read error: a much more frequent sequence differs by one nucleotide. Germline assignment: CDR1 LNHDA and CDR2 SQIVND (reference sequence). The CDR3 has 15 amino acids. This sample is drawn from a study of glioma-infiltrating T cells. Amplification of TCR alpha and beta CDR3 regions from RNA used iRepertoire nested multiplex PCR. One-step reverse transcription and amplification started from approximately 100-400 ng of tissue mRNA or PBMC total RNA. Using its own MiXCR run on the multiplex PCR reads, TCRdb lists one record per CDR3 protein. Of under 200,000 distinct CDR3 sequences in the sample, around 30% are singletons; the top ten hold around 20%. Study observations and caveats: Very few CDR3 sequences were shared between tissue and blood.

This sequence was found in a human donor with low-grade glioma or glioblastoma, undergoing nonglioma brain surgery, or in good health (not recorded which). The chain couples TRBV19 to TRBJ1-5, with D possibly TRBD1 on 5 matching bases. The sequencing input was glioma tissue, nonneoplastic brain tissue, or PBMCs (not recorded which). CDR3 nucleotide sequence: TGTGCCAGTAGTATCGGGGGAGGCCCCAATCGGCCCCAGCATTTT. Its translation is CASSIGGGPNRPQHF.